This T cell receptor (beta chain) was identified in a study of blood T cells in healthy people across ages. Study findings and constraints: When set beside aged donors, long-lived donors presented more naive CD4+ cells and higher diversity. Among T cells, TCR beta diversity per million cells dropped roughly linearly as age rose.

Comments on this clonotype: Its antigen is not identified.

Then a second PCR, running roughly 7 to 11 cycles, was carried out with a sample-barcoded 5' primer and a J-beta primer mix. The study obtained at least 2.5 million CDR3-containing paired-end reads from every sample. MiXCR, applied by TCRdb to the 5' RACE reads, yields one record per CDR3 protein. Of about 1,600,000 distinct CDR3 sequences in the sample, 35% to 45% were seen once. The clonotype comes from a woman between 18 and 29 years old in good health. The material sequenced was blood.

The CDR3 coding sequence is TGTGCCAGCAGCCAAACATCGACTATTTTCAATGAGCAGTACTTC. It specifies CASSQTSTIFNEQYF. This chain uses TRBV4-2 with TRBJ2-7, with TRBD2 as a possible D gene (5 bases). Germline CDR1 LGHNA, CDR2 YNFKEQ. The CDR3 covers 15 residues. V was clipped by 2 bases and J by 7 bases, with 18 bases between them.